The rows below give T cell receptor beta chains drawn from one sample of a study of cytomegalovirus exposure and HLA in healthy donors. Produced via immunoSEQ multiplex PCR; TCRdb's table is partial and in-frame only. Of 150,000 or so clones listed, around two thirds are singletons. Specimen: PBMCs. The source is a woman aged 18-29 years in good health and CMV-seronegative. The conserved cysteine and the conserved F or W are not part of the CDR3 here.

TRBJ1-1 TRBV16 ASSQSRTDIEAF
TRBJ2-3 TRBV5-1 ASSLAGTSLPDTQY
TRBJ1-5 TRBV6-5 ASSSHSGNEPQH
TRBJ2-7 TRBV21-1 ARSKAGGQTDEQY
TRBJ2-1 TRBV27 ASSPGTSGTNEQF
TRBJ1-5 TRBV2 ASSGSKRNNQPQH
TRBJ1-4 TRBV7-9 ASARTEKLF
TRBJ1-2 TRBV27 ASSPGINYGYT
TRBJ2-5 TRBV2 ASSGLSDRVQETQY
TRBJ2-1 TRBV6-1 ASSESYPGTSGKEF
NA TRBV6-6 ASSSLRQGGYEQY
TRBJ2-3 TRBV5-4 ASGGTYTDTQY
TRBJ2-7 TRBV7-9 ASSPRGYEQY
TRBJ2-1 TRBV9 ASSPTGDLGNEQF
TRBJ1-2 TRBV19 ASSISRDGYT
TRBJ1-6 TRBV19 ASSMGSSYNSPLH
TRBJ1-4 TRBV14 ASSQGDRPNEKLF
TRBJ2-2 TRBV11-3 ASSQGGTGSYTGELF
TRBJ1-2 TRBV11-3 ASSGKGQWGPYGYT
TRBJ1-3 TRBV18 ASSPGTASSGNTIY
TRBJ2-7 TRBV25-1 ASSDAGQEGPYEQY
TRBJ2-1 TRBV25-1 ASSRTRGSADNEQF
TRBJ2-1 TRBV6-6 ATQTSGESSYNEQF
TRBJ1-2 TRBV28 ASSGQGFGYT
TRBJ1-1 TRBV19 ASSIGFNSAEAF
TRBJ2-1 TRBV4-3 ASSQRTGGSYNEQF
TRBJ2-7 TRBV11-2 ASTTYLRVAPYEQY
TRBJ2-1 TRBV6-1 ASSEFLPGLAEYNEQF
TRBJ1-5 TRBV28 ASSSRQGAPYNQPQH